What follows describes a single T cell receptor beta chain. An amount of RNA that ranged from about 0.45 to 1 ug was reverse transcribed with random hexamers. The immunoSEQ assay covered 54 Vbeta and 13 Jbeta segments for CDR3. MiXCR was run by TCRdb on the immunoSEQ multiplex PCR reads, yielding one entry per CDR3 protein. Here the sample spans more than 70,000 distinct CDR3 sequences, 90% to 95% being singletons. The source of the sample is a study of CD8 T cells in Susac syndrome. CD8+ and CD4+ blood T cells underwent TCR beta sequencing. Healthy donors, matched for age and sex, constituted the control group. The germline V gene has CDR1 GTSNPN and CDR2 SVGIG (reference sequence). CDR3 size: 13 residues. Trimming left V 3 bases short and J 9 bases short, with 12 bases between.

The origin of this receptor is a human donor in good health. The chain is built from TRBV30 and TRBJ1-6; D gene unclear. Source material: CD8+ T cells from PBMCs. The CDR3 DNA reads TGTGCCTGGAGAACCGGGTTCGGTTCACCCCTCCACTTT. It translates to CAWRTGFGSPLHF. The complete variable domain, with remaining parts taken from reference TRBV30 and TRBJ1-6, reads SQTIHQWPATLVQPVGSPLSLECTVEGTSNPNLYWYRQAAGRGLQLLFYSVGIGQISSEVPQNLSASRPQDRQFILSSKKLLLSDSGFYLCAWRTGFGSPLHFGNGTRLTVT.